This T cell receptor (beta chain) was retrieved from a study of blood T cells in healthy people across ages. V was pared by 1 base and J by 2 bases, with 6 bases between. CDR1 and CDR2 from the germline V gene are SGHTA and FQGNSA. This CDR3 contains 14 residues. The use of a sample-barcoded 5' primer and a J-beta primer mix characterized a second PCR of roughly 7 to 11 cycles. From the 5' RACE reads, TCRdb called clonotypes with MiXCR, one entry per CDR3 protein. This table has 780,000 or so distinct CDR3 sequences, roughly 50% appearing once. In each sample, at least 6.5 million PBMCs were isolated.

This sequence joins TRBV7-2 and TRBJ2-1; unclear D gene. Sequenced: blood. The source of this sequence is a man aged 40-50 years in good health. The CDR3 bases are TGTGCCAGCAGCTTAGGACTGACCTACAATGAGCAGTTCTTC. Translation: CASSLGLTYNEQFF.